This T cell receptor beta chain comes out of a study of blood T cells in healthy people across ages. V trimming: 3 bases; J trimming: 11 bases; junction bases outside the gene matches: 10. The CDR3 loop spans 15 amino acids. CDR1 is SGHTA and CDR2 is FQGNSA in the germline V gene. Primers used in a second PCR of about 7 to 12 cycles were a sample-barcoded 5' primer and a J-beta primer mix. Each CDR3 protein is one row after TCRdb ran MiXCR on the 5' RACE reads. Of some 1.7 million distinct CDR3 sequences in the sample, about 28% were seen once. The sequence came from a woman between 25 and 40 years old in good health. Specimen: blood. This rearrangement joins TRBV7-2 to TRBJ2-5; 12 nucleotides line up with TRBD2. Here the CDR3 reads CASSFRLAGEGEQYF. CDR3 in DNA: TGTGCCAGCAGCTTTCGACTAGCGGGGGAGGGGGAGCAGTACTTC.